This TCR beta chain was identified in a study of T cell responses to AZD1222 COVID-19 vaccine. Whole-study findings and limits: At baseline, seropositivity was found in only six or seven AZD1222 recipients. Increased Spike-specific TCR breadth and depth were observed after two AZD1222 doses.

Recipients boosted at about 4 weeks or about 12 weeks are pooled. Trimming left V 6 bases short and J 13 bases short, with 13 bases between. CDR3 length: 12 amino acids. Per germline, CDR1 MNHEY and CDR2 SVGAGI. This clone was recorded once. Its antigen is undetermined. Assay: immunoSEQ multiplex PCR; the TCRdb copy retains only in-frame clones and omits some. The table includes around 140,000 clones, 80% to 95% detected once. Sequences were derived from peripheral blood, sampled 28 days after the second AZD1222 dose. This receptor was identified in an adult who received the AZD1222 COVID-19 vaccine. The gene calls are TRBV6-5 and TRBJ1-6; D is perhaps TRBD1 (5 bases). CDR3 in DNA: TGTGCCAGCAGCCCAGTGGGGGGGCCCCTCCACTTT. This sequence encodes CASSPVGGPLHF.